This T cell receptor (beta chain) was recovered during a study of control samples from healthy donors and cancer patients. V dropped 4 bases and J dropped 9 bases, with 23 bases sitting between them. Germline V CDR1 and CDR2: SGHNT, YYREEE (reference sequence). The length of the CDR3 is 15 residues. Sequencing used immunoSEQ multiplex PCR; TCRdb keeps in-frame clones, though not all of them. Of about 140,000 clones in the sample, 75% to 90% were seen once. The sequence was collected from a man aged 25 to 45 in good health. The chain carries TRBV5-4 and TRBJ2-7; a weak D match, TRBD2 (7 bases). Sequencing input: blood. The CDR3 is CASSTSTGGRSVQYF. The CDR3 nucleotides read TGTGCCAGCAGCACATCAACGGGGGGCCGGTCGGTGCAGTACTTC.